This paragraph reports one TCR beta chain. Its antigen is currently unknown. The record originates from a study of T cell repertoires in cytomegalovirus infection. TCRdb called the reads again in MiXCR, with one record for every CDR3 protein. The sample has about a million distinct CDR3 sequences, approximately 33% seen once. The CDR3 extends over 14 amino acids. V was trimmed by 3 bases and J by 5 bases, leaving 13 bases between them. The germline CDR1 and CDR2 sequences are LNHDA and SQIVND (reference sequence). The V call is TRBV19, the J call TRBJ1-2, with D tentatively TRBD1 (5 bases). The TCR comes from a human donor in good health (CMV status not recorded). Some clones in this sample may be carry-over from other donors' samples. Source: cultured CD8+ T cells from PBMCs, taken from culture after CMV antigen stimulation. CDR3 in DNA: TGTGCCAGTAGTATCGGGGACGGGGATTATGGCTACACCTTC. Translated, it gives CASSIGDGDYGYTF.